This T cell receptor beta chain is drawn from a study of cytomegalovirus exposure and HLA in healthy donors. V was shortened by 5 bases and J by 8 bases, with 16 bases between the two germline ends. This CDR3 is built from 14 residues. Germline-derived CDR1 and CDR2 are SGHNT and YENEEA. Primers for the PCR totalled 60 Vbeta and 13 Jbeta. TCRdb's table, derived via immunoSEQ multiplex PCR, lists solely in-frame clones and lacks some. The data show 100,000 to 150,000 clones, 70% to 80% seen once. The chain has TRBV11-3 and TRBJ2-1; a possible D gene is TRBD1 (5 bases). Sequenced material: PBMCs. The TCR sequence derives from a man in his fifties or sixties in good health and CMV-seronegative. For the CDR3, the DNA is TGTGCCAGCAGCCACACAGGAAAGGATCATGAGCAGTTCTTC. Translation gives CASSHTGKDHEQFF. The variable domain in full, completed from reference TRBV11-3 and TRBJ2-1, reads EAGVVQSPRYKIIEKKQPVAFWCNPISGHNTLYWYLQNLGQGPELLIRYENEEAVDDSQLPKDRFSAERLKGVDSTLKIQPAELGDSAVYLCASSHTGKDHEQFFGPGTRLTVL.